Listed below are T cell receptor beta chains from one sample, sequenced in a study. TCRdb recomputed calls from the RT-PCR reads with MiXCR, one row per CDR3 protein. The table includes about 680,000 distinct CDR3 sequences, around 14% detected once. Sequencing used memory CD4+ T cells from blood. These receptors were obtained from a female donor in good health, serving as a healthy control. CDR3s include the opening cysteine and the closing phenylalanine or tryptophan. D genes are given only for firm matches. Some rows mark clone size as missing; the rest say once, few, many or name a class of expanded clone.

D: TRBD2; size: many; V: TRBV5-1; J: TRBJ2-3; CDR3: CASSPDGGGSDTQYF; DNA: TGCGCCAGCAGCCCCGACGGCGGGGGTTCAGATACGCAGTATTTT
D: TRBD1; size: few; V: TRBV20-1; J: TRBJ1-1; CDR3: CSAPPGDRVSYTEAFF; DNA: TGCAGTGCTCCCCCCGGAGACAGGGTCTCGTACACTGAAGCTTTCTTT
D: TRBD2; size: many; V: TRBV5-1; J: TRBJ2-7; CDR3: CASSTVAGEKNEQYF; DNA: TGCGCCAGCAGCACGGTTGCGGGAGAGAAGAACGAGCAGTACTTC
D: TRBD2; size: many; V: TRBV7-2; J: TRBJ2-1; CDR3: CASSKRDFQFF; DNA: TGTGCCAGCAGCAAGCGGGACTTCCAGTTCTTC
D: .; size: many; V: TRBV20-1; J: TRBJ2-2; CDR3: CSVPRTGRTGELFF; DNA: TGCAGTGTCCCCCGAACAGGGAGGACCGGGGAGCTGTTTTTT
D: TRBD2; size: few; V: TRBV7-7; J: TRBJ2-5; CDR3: CASSGAGYQETQYF; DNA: TGTGCTAGCAGCGGAGCGGGGTACCAAGAGACCCAGTACTTC
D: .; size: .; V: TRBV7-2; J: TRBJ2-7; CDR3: CASSWTGTSNYEQYF; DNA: TGTGCCAGCAGCTGGACGGGCACGTCGAACTACGAGCAGTACTTC
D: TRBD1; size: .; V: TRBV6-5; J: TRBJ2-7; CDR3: CASSPGTGLTYEQYF; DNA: TGTGCCAGCAGCCCCGGGACAGGGTTAACCTACGAGCAGTACTTC
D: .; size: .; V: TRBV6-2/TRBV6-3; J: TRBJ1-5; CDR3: CASGPRTANQPQHF; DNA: TGTGCCAGCGGCCCTCGGACAGCAAATCAGCCCCAGCATTTT
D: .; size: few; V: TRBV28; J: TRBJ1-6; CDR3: CASSSGLYSLSYNSPLHF; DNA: TGTGCCAGCAGTTCCGGCCTCTATAGTCTCTCCTATAATTCACCCCTCCACTTT
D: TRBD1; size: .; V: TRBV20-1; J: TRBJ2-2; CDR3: CSAAGTGGRSGELFF; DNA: TGCAGTGCTGCTGGGACAGGGGGCCGCTCTGGGGAGCTGTTTTTT
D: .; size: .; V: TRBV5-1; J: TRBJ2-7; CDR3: CASSEGPSDEQYF; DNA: TGCGCCAGCAGCGAGGGACCCTCGGACGAGCAGTACTTC
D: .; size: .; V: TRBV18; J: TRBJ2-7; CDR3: CASSPDGVSEQYF; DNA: TGTGCCAGCTCCCCCGATGGGGTCTCCGAGCAGTACTTC
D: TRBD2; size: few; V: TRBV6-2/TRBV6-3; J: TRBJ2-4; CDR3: CASSYLLAPGSGDIQYF; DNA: TGTGCCAGCAGTTACTTACTAGCGCCAGGGTCGGGGGACATTCAGTACTTC
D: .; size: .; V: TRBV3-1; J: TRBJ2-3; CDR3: CASSKNTDLDTDMTTDTQYF; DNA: TGTGCCAGCAGCAAAAATACCGACTTAGATACTGATATGACCACAGATACGCAGTATTTT
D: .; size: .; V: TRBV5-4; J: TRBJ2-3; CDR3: CASSLDSGTDTQYF; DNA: TGTGCCAGCAGCTTGGACAGTGGCACAGATACGCAGTATTTT
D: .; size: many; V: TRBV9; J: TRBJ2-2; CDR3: CASSVQDTNTGELFF; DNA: TGTGCCAGCAGCGTCCAGGACACGAACACCGGGGAGCTGTTTTTT
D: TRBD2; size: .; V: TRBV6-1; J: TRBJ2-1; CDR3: CATHREGYNEQFF; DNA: TGTGCCACCCACCGGGAGGGTTACAATGAGCAGTTCTTC
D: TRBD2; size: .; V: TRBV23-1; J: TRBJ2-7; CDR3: CASSPSGRRGEQYF; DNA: TGCGCCAGCAGTCCTAGCGGGAGGCGGGGGGAGCAGTACTTC
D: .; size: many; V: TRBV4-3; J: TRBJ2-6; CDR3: CASSQEPFSGANVLTF; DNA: TGCGCCAGCAGCCAAGAACCTTTCTCTGGGGCCAACGTCCTGACTTTC
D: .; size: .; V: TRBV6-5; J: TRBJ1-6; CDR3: CASSLTRGGGSPLHF; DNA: TGTGCCAGCAGCCTTACACGGGGTGGAGGTTCACCCCTCCACTTT
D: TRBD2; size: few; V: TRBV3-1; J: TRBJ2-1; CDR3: CASRGPGTRMGEQFF; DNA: TGTGCCAGCAGGGGACCTGGGACTAGAATGGGTGAGCAGTTCTTC
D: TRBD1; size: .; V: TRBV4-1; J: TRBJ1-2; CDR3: CASSQGPGQGAYGYTF; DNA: TGCGCCAGCAGCCAAGGACCGGGACAGGGGGCGTATGGCTACACCTTC
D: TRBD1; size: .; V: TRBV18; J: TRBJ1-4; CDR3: CASSRIGTATNEKLFF; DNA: TGTGCCAGCTCACGAATAGGGACAGCAACTAATGAAAAACTGTTTTTT
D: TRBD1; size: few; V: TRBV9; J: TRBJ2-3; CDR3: CASSDGQGLGDTQYF; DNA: TGTGCCAGCAGCGATGGACAGGGCCTGGGGGATACGCAGTATTTT
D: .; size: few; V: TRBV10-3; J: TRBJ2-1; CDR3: CAISGGSYNEQFF; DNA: TGTGCCATCAGTGGAGGCTCCTACAATGAGCAGTTCTTC
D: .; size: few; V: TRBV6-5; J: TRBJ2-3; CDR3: CASSYGAGLGTDTQYF; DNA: TGTGCCAGCAGTTACGGCGCAGGGTTGGGCACAGATACGCAGTATTTT
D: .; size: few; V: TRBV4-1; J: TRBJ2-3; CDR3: CASSQEFERAFYTQYF; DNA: TGCGCCAGCAGCCAAGAATTTGAGCGGGCCTTTTATACGCAGTATTTT
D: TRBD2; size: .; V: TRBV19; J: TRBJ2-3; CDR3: CASSIDPRLAGRTDTQYF; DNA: TGTGCCAGTAGTATAGATCCTCGGCTAGCGGGGCGCACAGATACGCAGTATTTT
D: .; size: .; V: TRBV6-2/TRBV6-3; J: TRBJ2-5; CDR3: CASSRPLETQYF; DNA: TGTGCCAGCAGTCGCCCTCTAGAGACCCAGTACTTC
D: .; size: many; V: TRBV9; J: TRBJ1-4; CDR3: CASSAGPAGEKLFF; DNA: TGTGCCAGCAGCGCCGGACCCGCGGGGGAAAAACTGTTTTTT
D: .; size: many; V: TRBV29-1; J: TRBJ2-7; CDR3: CSVDDSGYEQYF; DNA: TGCAGCGTTGACGACTCCGGCTACGAGCAGTACTTC
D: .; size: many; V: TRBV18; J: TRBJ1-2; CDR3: CASSPDSNYGYTF; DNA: TGTGCCAGCAGCCCTGACAGTAACTATGGCTACACCTTC
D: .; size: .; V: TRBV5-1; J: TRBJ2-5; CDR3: CASSPGARSQETQYF; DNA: TGCGCCAGCAGCCCGGGCGCCAGGAGCCAAGAGACCCAGTACTTC
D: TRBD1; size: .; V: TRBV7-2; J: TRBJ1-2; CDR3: CASSLAKGGVTGDGYTF; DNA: TGTGCCAGCAGCTTAGCGAAGGGGGGAGTGACAGGGGATGGCTACACCTTC
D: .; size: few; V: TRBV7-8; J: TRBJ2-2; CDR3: CASSQGRTGELFF; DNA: TGTGCCAGCAGTCAAGGGAGGACCGGGGAGCTGTTTTTT
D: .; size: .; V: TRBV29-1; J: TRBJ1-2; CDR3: CSDGGAGGYTF; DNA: TGCAGCGATGGAGGGGCCGGGGGCTACACCTTC
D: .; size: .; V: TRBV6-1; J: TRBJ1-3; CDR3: CASSELSDSGNTIYF; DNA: TGTGCCAGCAGTGAACTTTCCGACTCTGGAAACACCATATATTTT
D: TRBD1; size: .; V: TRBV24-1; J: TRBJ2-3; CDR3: CATSLSGGAQIDTQYF; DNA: TGTGCCACCAGCCTCTCAGGGGGCGCTCAAATAGATACGCAGTATTTT
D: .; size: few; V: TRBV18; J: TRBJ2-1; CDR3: CASSPLSSAWNEQFF; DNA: TGTGCCAGCTCACCCCTTTCTAGCGCGTGGAATGAGCAGTTCTTC
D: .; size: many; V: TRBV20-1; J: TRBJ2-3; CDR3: CSARGLSGTDTQYF; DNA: TGCAGTGCTAGAGGGCTGTCCGGCACAGATACGCAGTATTTT
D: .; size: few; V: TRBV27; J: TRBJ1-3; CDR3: CASTPGPGERSGNTIYF; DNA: TGTGCCAGCACCCCTGGTCCGGGGGAGCGGTCTGGAAACACCATATATTTT
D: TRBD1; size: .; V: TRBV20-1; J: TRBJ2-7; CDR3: CSATRGPSYEQYF; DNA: TGCAGTGCTACCAGGGGGCCTTCCTACGAGCAGTACTTC
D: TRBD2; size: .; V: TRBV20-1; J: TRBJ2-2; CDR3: CSARAASGRSGELFF; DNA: TGCAGTGCTAGAGCTGCTAGCGGGAGGTCCGGGGAGCTGTTTTTT
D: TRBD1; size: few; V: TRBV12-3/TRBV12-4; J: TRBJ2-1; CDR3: CASSIPGQGAYEQFF; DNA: TGTGCCAGCAGTATCCCGGGACAGGGGGCCTATGAGCAGTTCTTC